The 27 T cell receptor beta chains below were found in one sample sequenced in a study of T cell responses to AZD1222 COVID-19 vaccine. Only in-frame clones appear in the TCRdb table, and some are missing; sequencing was by immunoSEQ multiplex PCR. Counted here are roughly 150,000 clones, 90% occurring once; the ten biggest clones make up approximately 1.6%. Source: peripheral blood, taken 28 days after the second AZD1222 dose. The receptor set was obtained from an adult who received the AZD1222 COVID-19 vaccine.

The chain uses TRBV19 and TRBJ1-2; D is perhaps TRBD1 (5 bases). The CDR3 runs to 13 residues. Trimming pared 3 bases from V and 2 bases from J, leaving 7 bases between. CDR1 is LNHDA, CDR2 SQIVND, per germline (reference sequence). This CDR3 reads CASSMEGNYGYTF. CDR3 coding DNA: TGTGCCAGTAGTATGGAGGGGAACTATGGCTACACCTTC.

The genes are TRBV2 and TRBJ2-1; tentatively, D is TRBD1 (5 bases). Trimming removed 4 bases at V and 2 bases at J, with 12 bases between. There are 15 residues in the CDR3. Germline V CDR1 and CDR2: SNHLY, FYNNEI. CDR3 sequence (DNA): TGTGCCAGCAGTGCCCGACAGAAAGCCTACAATGAGCAGTTCTTC. Amino acids: CASSARQKAYNEQFF.

The CDR3, as DNA: TGTGCCAGCAGCCCCACCCCAGACTACATGGGCCACGAGCAGTACTTC. Encoded protein: CASSPTPDYMGHEQYF. The V call is TRBV7-3, the J call TRBJ2-7; D might be TRBD2 (5 bases). Germline V gene sequence: CDR1 SGHTA, CDR2 FQGTGA. This CDR3 comprises 16 residues. V lost 5 bases and J 5 bases, leaving 22 bases between the germline ends.

The rearrangement uses TRBV4-2 and TRBJ2-1; 8 nucleotides match TRBD1. The CDR3 loop spans 15 amino acids. CDR1 and CDR2 (germline): LGHNA, YNFKEQ. V dropped 0 bases and J dropped 2; count of bases not matched to a gene: 0. The CDR3 region is CASSQDRGPYNEQFF. The CDR3 bases are TGTGCCAGCAGCCAAGACAGGGGGCCCTACAATGAGCAGTTCTTC.

The chain joins TRBV6-2 or TRBV6-3 to TRBJ2-3, with TRBD2 matching over 12 bases. With 5 bases clipped from V and 3 bases from J, the junction kept 12 bases outside the gene matches. The CDR3 runs 18 residues. The germline gives CDR1 MNHEY, CDR2 SVGEGT. Written as DNA, the CDR3 is TGTGCCAGCAGTGGGGGACTAGCGGGCCCTCCAGGGACAGATACGCAGTATTTT. It specifies CASSGGLAGPPGTDTQYF.

The chain joins TRBV7-9 to TRBJ1-1; D remains ambiguous. Germline CDR1 and CDR2: SEHNR and FQNEAQ (reference sequence). V dropped 5 bases and J dropped 0 bases, with 13 bases sitting between them. This CDR3 has 15 amino acids. This chain's CDR3 is CASSPKGVMNTEAFF. CDR3 bases: TGTGCCAGCAGCCCGAAGGGAGTCATGAACACTGAAGCTTTCTTT.

This clone has just one count. V gene TRBV6-5 combines with J gene TRBJ1-1; 7 nucleotides align to TRBD1. CDR1 and CDR2 from the germline V gene are MNHEY and SVGAGI. The J segment lost 5 bases and the V segment lost 0 bases, leaving 6 bases of the junction unmatched. The CDR3 consists of 15 residues. As DNA, the CDR3 is TGTGCCAGCAGTTACTCGATAGGGGGCTCGACTGAAGCTTTCTTT. Its protein product is CASSYSIGGSTEAFF.

The rearrangement joins TRBV5-1 to TRBJ1-4; D might be TRBD1 (5 bases). Per germline, CDR1 SGHRS and CDR2 YFSETQ. The CDR3 consists of 16 residues. Between the trimmed V and J ends, which lost 4 bases and 5 bases, there was a span of 18 bases. As DNA, the CDR3 is TGCGCCAGCAGCACGGGACGGCGGAATTCAAATGAAAAACTGTTTTTT. It specifies CASSTGRRNSNEKLFF.

The J gene is TRBJ2-7, the V gene TRBV28, with D possibly being TRBD2 (6 bases). Germline V gene sequence: CDR1 MDHEN, CDR2 SYDVKM. Trimming shortened V by 5 bases and J by 6 bases, and 17 bases separated the two germline ends. This CDR3 has 14 amino acids. The CDR3 loop is CASSDNILGGEQYF. In DNA form, the CDR3 reads TGTGCCAGCAGTGACAATATCCTCGGGGGCGAGCAGTACTTC.

The rearrangement links TRBV13 to TRBJ1-1; D not resolved. The V gene lost 5 bases and the J gene lost 0 bases, with 13 bases spanning the gap. Looked up from germline, CDR1 is PRHDT and CDR2 is FYEKMQ (reference sequence). The CDR3 is made up of 15 amino acids. The CDR3 loop is CASSPEMGLNTEAFF. The CDR3 coding sequence is TGTGCCAGCAGCCCCGAGATGGGCTTGAACACTGAAGCTTTCTTT.

CDR3 in amino acids: CASSSSSVGAYNEQFF. The CDR3 DNA follows: TGTGCCAGCAGCTCTTCTAGCGTAGGGGCGTACAATGAGCAGTTCTTC. The V and J genes are TRBV7-3 and TRBJ2-1, with D tentatively TRBD2 (6 bases). V was pared by 4 bases and J by 4 bases, with 17 bases between. The CDR3 covers 16 residues. Germline V lookup: CDR1 SGHTA, CDR2 FQGTGA.

V gene TRBV7-9 combines with J gene TRBJ2-1, with D perhaps TRBD1 or TRBD2 (5 bases each). This CDR3 is 16 amino acids long. V lost 5 bases and J lost 4, with 18 bases in between. CDR1 and CDR2 (germline): SEHNR, FQNEAQ (reference sequence). CDR3 protein: CASSGTSGALYNEQFF. CDR3 bases: TGTGCCAGCAGCGGAACTTCCGGGGCCTTATACAATGAGCAGTTCTTC.

This clone was recorded a few times. This rearrangement joins TRBV5-1 to TRBJ2-1; maybe TRBD2 (6 bases). CDR3 length: 14 amino acids. Trimming took off 0 bases at V and 3 bases at J, with 7 bases between the two ends. CDR1 is SGHRS, CDR2 YFSETQ, per germline. The CDR3 reads CASSLGGGYNEQFF. In DNA form, the CDR3 reads TGCGCCAGCAGCTTGGGGGGAGGCTACAATGAGCAGTTCTTC.

Regarding this clone: An end of the junction differs from the germline gene, which may be a read error. The V and J genes are TRBV20-1 and TRBJ2-2; 9 bases fit TRBD2. The CDR3 is 15 residues long. Germline values: CDR1 DFQATT, CDR2 SNEGSKA (reference sequence). The CDR3 spells CSASGGGGNSGELFF. The DNA for the CDR3 is TGCAGTGCTAGTGGCGGGGGGGGCAACAGCGGGGAGCTGTTTTTT.

The rearrangement uses TRBV2 and TRBJ2-1; D ambiguous. Trimming left V 5 bases short and J 3 bases short, with 8 bases between. The CDR3 spans 13 residues. Germline V gene data show CDR1 as SNHLY and CDR2 as FYNNEI. The CDR3, as DNA: TGTGCCAGCAGTCCCCGACTCTACAATGAGCAGTTCTTC. Translation gives CASSPRLYNEQFF. The variable domain in full, with the rest retrieved from reference TRBV2 and TRBJ2-1, is EPEVTQTPSHQVTQMGQEVILRCVPISNHLYFYWYRQILGQKVEFLVSFYNNEISEKSEIFDDQFSVERPDGSNFTLKIRSTKLEDSAMYFCASSPRLYNEQFFGPGTRLTVL.

The chain recombines TRBV6-5 with TRBJ2-3; TRBD1 aligns across 7 bases. The CDR3 loop spans 14 amino acids. Germline V gives CDR1 MNHEY, CDR2 SVGAGI. Germline trimming cut 5 bases from V and 4 bases from J; bases unmatched to any gene: 6. CDR3 sequence reads: CASSRSQGPDTQYF. The CDR3, as DNA: TGTGCCAGCAGTCGTTCACAGGGGCCAGATACGCAGTATTTT.

The V call is TRBV6-4, the J call TRBJ1-4; perhaps TRBD1 as D (5 bases). Germline assignment: CDR1 MRHNA and CDR2 SNTAGT. The CDR3 spans 15 residues. Trimming removed 6 bases from V and 0 bases from J, with 11 bases in between. In DNA form, the CDR3 reads TGTGCCAGCAGGAGGGACCAGGCAACTAATGAAAAACTGTTTTTT. It yields the protein CASRRDQATNEKLFF.

The chain joins TRBV28 to TRBJ1-4; D may be TRBD1 (5 bases). Germline V gene sequence: CDR1 MDHEN, CDR2 SYDVKM. Trimming stripped 0 bases from V and 1 base from J, with 9 bases between. This CDR3 is built from 16 residues. In DNA form, the CDR3 reads TGTGCCAGCAGTTTATGGGGGGGACGAACTAATGAAAAACTGTTTTTT. It specifies CASSLWGGRTNEKLFF.

The chain uses TRBV4-2 and TRBJ2-5; 9 bases are a match to TRBD1. Germline lookup yields CDR1 LGHNA and CDR2 YNFKEQ. With 6 bases clipped from V and 2 bases from J, the junction kept 7 bases outside the gene matches. There are 15 residues in the CDR3. The CDR3 here is CASRPGQGPQETQYF. CDR3 bases: TGTGCCAGCAGACCGGGACAGGGCCCACAAGAGACCCAGTACTTC.

The chain carries TRBV18 and TRBJ2-7, with 10 bases matching TRBD1. Germline lookup yields CDR1 KGHSH and CDR2 LQKENI. CDR3 length equals 15 residues. J was trimmed by 0 bases and V by 2 bases; bases with no gene match: 1. The CDR3: CASSPGDRGSYEQYF. CDR3 DNA: TGTGCCAGCTCACCAGGGGACAGGGGCTCCTACGAGCAGTACTTC.

The V call is TRBV5-1, the J call TRBJ2-7, with D uncertain. This CDR3 has 12 residues. Germline CDR1 reads SGHRS; CDR2 reads YFSETQ. The V end was cut by 4 bases, the J end by 0 bases, with 5 bases between. CDR3 sequence reads: CASSLPSYEQYF. The CDR3 DNA reads as TGCGCCAGCAGCCTTCCCTCCTACGAGCAGTACTTC.

The V call is TRBV7-2, the J call TRBJ1-2; D unresolved. V was cut by 7 bases and J by 0 bases, with 15 bases left in between. The germline gives CDR1 SGHTA, CDR2 FQGNSA. The CDR3 extends over 15 amino acids. The DNA of the CDR3 is TGTGCCAGCAACTCCCAGCCCCAAGCTAACTATGGCTACACCTTC. Its protein product is CASNSQPQANYGYTF. The full variable domain, with the rest looked up from reference TRBV7-2 and TRBJ1-2, is GAGVSQSPSNKVTEKGKDVELRCDPISGHTALYWYRQSLGQGLEFLIYFQGNSAPDKSGLPSDRFSAERTGGSVSTLTIQRTQQEDSAVYLCASNSQPQANYGYTFGSGTRLTVV.

The chain uses TRBV13 and TRBJ2-7; a possible D gene is TRBD1 (5 bases). The CDR3 totals 12 residues. V was clipped by 5 bases and J by 2 bases, with 7 bases between them. In germline, CDR1 is PRHDT, CDR2 FYEKMQ (reference sequence). The CDR3 region has the DNA TGTGCCAGCAGCCAGGGCCCCTACGAGCAGTACTTC. It is translated as CASSQGPYEQYF.

This rearrangement joins TRBV4-1 to TRBJ2-1, with a tentative D call TRBD2 (6 bases). The V end lost 1 base, the J end lost 1 base, and 11 bases lay between the germline ends. The CDR3 consists of 16 residues. The germline CDR1 and CDR2 sequences are MGHRA and YSYEKL. The CDR3 region has the DNA TGCGCCAGCAGCCAAGCCTGGGAGGCATCCTACAATGAGCAGTTCTTC. It codes for CASSQAWEASYNEQFF.

This CDR3 reads CASSRGLAGANEQFF. In nucleotides, the CDR3 is TGTGCCAGTAGTAGGGGACTAGCGGGAGCCAATGAGCAGTTCTTC. This rearrangement joins TRBV19 to TRBJ2-1, with 14 bases aligning to TRBD2. Germline CDR1 reads LNHDA; CDR2 reads SQIVND (reference sequence). V shed 4 bases and J 6 bases; nucleotides not matched to a gene: 2. The CDR3 is 15 residues long.

The chain is built from TRBV19 and TRBJ1-2; weak D call: TRBD1 (5 bases). V was shortened by 5 bases and J by 6 bases, with 13 bases between the two germline ends. The CDR3 length is 13 residues. The germline gives CDR1 LNHDA, CDR2 SQIVND (reference sequence). The CDR3 nucleotides are TGTGCCAGTAGTCGGACATTCGGGGATGGCTACACCTTC. Translated, it gives CASSRTFGDGYTF.

This clone appeared a few times. The V gene is TRBV19, the J gene TRBJ2-1; 10 bases agree with TRBD2. The ends lost 8 bases at V and 4 bases at J; junction bases unmatched: 8. Germline V gives CDR1 LNHDA, CDR2 SQIVND (reference sequence). The CDR3 spans 15 residues. Written as DNA, the CDR3 is TGTGCCAGTGCTTTAGCGGGAGGTTATTACAATGAGCAGTTCTTC. This gives the protein CASALAGGYYNEQFF.